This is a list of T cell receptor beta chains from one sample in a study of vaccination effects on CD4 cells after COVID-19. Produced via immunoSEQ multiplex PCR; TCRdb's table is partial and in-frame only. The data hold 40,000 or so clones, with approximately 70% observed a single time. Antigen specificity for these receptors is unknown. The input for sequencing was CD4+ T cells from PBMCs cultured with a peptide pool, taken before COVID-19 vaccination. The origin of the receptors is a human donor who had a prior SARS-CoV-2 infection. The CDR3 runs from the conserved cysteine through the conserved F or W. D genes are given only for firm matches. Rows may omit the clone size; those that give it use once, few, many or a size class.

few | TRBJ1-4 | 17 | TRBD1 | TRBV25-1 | CASSKYFLTGANEKLFF | TGTGCCAGCAGCAAGTATTTTCTGACAGGGGCTAATGAAAAACTGTTTTTT
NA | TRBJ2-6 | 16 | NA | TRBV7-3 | CASSPSSTAGANVLTF | TGTGCCAGCAGCCCCTCGTCCACGGCGGGGGCCAACGTCCTGACTTTC
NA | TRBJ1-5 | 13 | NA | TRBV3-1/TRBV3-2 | CASSQDLYQPQHF | TGTGCCAGCAGCCAAGATCTTTATCAGCCCCAGCATTTT
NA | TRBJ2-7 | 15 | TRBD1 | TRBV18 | CASSGQGGIRYEQYF | TGTGCCAGCTCAGGACAGGGGGGAATAAGGTACGAGCAGTACTTC
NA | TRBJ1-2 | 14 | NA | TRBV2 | CASIAANEYYGYTF | TGTGCCAGCATCGCGGCTAACGAGTACTATGGCTACACCTTC
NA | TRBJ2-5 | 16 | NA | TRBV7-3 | CASSLGYRGSGETQYF | TGTGCCAGCAGCTTAGGGTACCGGGGGTCAGGGGAGACCCAGTACTTC
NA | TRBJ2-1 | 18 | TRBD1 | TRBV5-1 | CASYPGTGLAAGVGEQFF | TGCGCCAGCTATCCCGGGACAGGTTTGGCCGCCGGAGTTGGGGAGCAGTTCTTC
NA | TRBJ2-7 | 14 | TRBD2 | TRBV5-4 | CASSPAGGRYEQYF | TGTGCCAGCAGCCCGGCGGGGGGCAGGTACGAGCAGTACTTC
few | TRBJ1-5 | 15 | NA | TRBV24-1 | CATSDPWPGNQPQHF | TGTGCCACCAGTGACCCCTGGCCGGGCAATCAGCCCCAGCATTTT
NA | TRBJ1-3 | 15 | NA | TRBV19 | CASSDSTALGNTIYF | TGTGCCAGTAGCGACAGTACGGCTCTAGGAAACACCATATATTTT
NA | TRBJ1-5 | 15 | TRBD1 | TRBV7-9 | CASSLYSGGDVPQHF | TGTGCCAGCAGCCTTTACTCAGGGGGCGACGTCCCCCAGCATTTT
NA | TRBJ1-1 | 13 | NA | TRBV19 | CASSINMGEKAFF | TGTGCCAGTAGTATAAATATGGGGGAGAAGGCTTTCTTT
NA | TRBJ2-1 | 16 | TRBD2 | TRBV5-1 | CASSLARAGVVNEQFF | TGCGCCAGCAGCTTGGCTCGGGCGGGGGTCGTCAATGAGCAGTTCTTC
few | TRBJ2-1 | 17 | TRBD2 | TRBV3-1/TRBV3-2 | CASSQAPGLAGGYQQFF | TGTGCCAGCAGCCAAGCACCCGGACTAGCGGGGGGGTACCAGCAGTTCTTC
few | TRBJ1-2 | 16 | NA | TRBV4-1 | CASSHVVSGEDYGYTF | TGCGCCAGCAGCCATGTGGTCTCGGGGGAGGACTATGGCTACACCTTC
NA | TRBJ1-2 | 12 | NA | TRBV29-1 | CSVERGNYGYTF | TGCAGCGTTGAAAGGGGGAACTATGGCTACACCTTC
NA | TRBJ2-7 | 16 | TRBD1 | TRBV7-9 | CASSLSPDRGHHEQYF | TGTGCCAGCAGCTTATCCCCAGACAGGGGGCATCACGAGCAGTACTTC
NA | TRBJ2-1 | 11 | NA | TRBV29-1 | CTGSFGFEQFF | TGCACCGGCTCATTTGGGTTTGAGCAGTTCTTC
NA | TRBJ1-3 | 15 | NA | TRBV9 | CASSVDLRGGDTIYF | TGTGCCAGCAGCGTAGACCTCAGAGGGGGGGACACCATATATTTT
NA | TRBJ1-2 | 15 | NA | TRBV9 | CASSPGGGPSYGYTF | TGTGCCAGCAGCCCGGGAGGGGGGCCTAGCTATGGCTACACCTTC
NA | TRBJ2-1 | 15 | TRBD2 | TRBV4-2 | CASSPTSGTYNEQFF | TGTGCCAGCAGCCCAACTAGCGGTACCTACAATGAGCAGTTCTTC
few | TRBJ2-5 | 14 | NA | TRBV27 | CASSLSRGLETQYF | TGTGCCAGCAGTTTATCCAGGGGTTTAGAGACCCAGTACTTC
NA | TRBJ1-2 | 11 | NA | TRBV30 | CAWSEFGGYTF | TGTGCCTGGAGTGAGTTCGGAGGCTACACCTTC
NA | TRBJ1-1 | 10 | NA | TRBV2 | CASSVVEAFF | TGTGCCAGCAGTGTAGTTGAAGCTTTCTTT
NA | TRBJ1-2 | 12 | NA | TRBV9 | CASSGLGFGYTF | TGTGCCAGCAGCGGTCTTGGATTTGGCTACACCTTC
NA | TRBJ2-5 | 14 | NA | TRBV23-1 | CASSPPDREETQYF | TGCGCCAGCAGTCCCCCGGACAGAGAAGAGACCCAGTACTTC
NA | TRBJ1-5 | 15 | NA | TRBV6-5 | CASSRGQGLGQPQHF | TGTGCCAGCAGCCGAGGGCAGGGGCTAGGTCAGCCCCAGCATTTT
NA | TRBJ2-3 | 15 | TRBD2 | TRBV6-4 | CASSVSSGTGDTQYF | TGTGCCAGCAGTGTATCTAGCGGGACGGGGGATACGCAGTATTTT
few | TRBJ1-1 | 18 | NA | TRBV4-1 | CASSQGGTRGKMNTEAFF | TGCGCCAGCAGCCAAGGAGGAACACGGGGCAAAATGAACACTGAAGCTTTCTTT
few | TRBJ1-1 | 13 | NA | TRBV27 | CASSLEGGTEAFF | TGTGCCAGCAGTTTAGAGGGCGGCACTGAAGCTTTCTTT
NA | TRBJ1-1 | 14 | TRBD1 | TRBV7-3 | CASSLTGGNTEAFF | TGTGCCAGCAGCTTGACAGGGGGCAATACTGAAGCTTTCTTT
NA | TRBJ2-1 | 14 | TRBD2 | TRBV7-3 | CASSLSSGHNEQFF | TGTGCCAGCAGCTTGTCTAGCGGGCACAATGAGCAGTTCTTC